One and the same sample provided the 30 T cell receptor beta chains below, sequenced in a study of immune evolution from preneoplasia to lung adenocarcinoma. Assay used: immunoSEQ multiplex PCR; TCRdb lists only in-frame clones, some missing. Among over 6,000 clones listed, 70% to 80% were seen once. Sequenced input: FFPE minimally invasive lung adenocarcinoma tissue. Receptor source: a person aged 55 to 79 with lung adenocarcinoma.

The CDR3 region is CASSIGTGEVNEQYF. In DNA form, the CDR3 reads TGTGCCAGTAGTATTGGGACAGGGGAGGTCAACGAGCAGTACTTC. The V call is TRBV19, the J call TRBJ2-7; TRBD1 agrees at 10 bases. The germline CDR1 and CDR2 sequences are LNHDA and SQIVND (reference sequence). CDR3 length: 15 residues. J lost 5 bases, V lost 3 bases, and 7 bases had no gene match.

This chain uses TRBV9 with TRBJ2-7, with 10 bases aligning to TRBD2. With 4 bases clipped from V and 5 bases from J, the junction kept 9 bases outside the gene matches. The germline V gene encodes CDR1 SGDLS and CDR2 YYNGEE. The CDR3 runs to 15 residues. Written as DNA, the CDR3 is TGTGCCAGCAGCATGGCCGGGACTAGCGCTGACGAGCAGTACTTC. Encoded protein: CASSMAGTSADEQYF.

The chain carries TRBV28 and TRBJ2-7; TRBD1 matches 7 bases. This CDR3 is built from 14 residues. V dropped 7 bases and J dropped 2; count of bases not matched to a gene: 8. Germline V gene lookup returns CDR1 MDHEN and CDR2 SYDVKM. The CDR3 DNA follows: TGTGCCAGCAACCCACCCCAGGGGGCCTACGAGCAGTACTTC. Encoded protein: CASNPPQGAYEQYF.

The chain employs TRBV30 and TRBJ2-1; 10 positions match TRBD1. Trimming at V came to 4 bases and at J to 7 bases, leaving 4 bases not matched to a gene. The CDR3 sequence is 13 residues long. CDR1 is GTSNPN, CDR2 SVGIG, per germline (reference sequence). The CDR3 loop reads CAWTGQGSNEQFF. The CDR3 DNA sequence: TGTGCCTGGACGGGACAGGGGTCAAATGAGCAGTTCTTC.

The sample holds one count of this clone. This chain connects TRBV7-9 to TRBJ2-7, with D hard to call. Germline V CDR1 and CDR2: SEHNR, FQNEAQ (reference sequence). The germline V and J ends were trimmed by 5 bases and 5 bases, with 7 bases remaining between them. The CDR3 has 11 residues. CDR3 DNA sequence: TGTGCCAGCAGCCCACAAGACGAGCAGTACTTC. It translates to CASSPQDEQYF.

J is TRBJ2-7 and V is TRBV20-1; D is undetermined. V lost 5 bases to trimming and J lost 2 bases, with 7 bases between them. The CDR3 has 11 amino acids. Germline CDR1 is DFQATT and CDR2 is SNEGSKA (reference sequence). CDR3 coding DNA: TGCAGTGCTTATGACACCTACGAGCAGTACTTC. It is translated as CSAYDTYEQYF.

DNA for the CDR3: TGTGCCAGCAGCCTTTTGGGGGACTCTGGGGCCAACGTCCTGACTTTC. Its translation: CASSLLGDSGANVLTF. The V call is TRBV5-6, the J call TRBJ2-6; D may be TRBD1 or TRBD2 (5 bases each). From germline, CDR1 is SGHDT and CDR2 YYEEEE. Between the trimmed V and J ends, which lost 4 bases and 0 bases, there was a span of 11 bases. CDR3 length equals 16 residues.

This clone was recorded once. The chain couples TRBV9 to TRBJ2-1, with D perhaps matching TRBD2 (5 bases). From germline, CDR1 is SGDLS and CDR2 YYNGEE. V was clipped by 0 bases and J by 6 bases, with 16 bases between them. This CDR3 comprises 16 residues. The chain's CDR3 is CASSVATTIVGNEQFF. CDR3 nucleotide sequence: TGTGCCAGCAGCGTAGCTACGACTATCGTCGGCAATGAGCAGTTCTTC.

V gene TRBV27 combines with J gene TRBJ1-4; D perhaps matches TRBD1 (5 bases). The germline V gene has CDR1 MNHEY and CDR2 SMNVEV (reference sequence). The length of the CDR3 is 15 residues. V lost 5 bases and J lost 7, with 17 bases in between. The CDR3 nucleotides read TGTGCCAGCAGTCCTGCGGGACTGGGGGGTGAAAAACTGTTTTTT. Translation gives CASSPAGLGGEKLFF.

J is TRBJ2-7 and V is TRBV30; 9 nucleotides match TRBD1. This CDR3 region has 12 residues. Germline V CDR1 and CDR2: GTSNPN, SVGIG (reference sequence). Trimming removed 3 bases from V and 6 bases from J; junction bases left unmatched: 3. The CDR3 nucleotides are TGTGCCTGGAGGACAGGGGGGCGCGAGCAGTACTTC. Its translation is CAWRTGGREQYF.

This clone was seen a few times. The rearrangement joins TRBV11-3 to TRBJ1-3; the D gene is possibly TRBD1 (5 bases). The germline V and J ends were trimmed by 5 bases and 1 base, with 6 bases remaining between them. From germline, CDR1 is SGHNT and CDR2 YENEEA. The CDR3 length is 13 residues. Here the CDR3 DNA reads TGTGCCAGCAGCGGGGGTTCTGGAAACACCATATATTTT. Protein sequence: CASSGGSGNTIYF.

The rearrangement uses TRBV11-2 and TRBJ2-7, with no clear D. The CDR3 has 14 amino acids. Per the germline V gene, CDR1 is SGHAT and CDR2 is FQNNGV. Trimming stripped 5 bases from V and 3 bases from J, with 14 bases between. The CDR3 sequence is CASSPPPLGYEQYF. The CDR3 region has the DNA TGTGCCAGCAGCCCCCCCCCGTTAGGCTACGAGCAGTACTTC. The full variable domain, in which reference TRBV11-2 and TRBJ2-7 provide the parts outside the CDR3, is EAGVAQSPRYKIIEKRQSVAFWCNPISGHATLYWYQQILGQGPKLLIQFQNNGVVDDSQLPKDRFSAERLKGVDSTLKIQPAKLEDSAVYLCASSPPPLGYEQYFGPGTRLTVT.

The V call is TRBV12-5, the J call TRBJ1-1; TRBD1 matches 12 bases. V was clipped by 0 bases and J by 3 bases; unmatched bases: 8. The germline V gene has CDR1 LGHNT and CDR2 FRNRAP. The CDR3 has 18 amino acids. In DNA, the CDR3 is TGTGCTAGTGGTTTGGTACCAAGCGGGACAGGGGGCTACACTGAAGCTTTCTTT. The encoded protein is CASGLVPSGTGGYTEAFF.

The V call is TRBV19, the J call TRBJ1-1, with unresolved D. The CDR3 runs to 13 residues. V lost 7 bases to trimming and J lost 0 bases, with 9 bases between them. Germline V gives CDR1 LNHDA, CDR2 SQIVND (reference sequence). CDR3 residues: CASMPLMNTEAFF. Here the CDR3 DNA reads TGTGCCAGTATGCCCCTTATGAACACTGAAGCTTTCTTT.

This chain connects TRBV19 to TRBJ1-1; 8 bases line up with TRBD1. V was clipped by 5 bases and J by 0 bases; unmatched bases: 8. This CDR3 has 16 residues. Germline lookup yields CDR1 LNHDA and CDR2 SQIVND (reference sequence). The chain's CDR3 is CASSPRDRNMNTEAFF. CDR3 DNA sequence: TGTGCCAGTAGTCCCCGGGACAGGAACATGAACACTGAAGCTTTCTTT. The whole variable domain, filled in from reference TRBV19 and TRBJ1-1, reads DGGITQSPKYLFRKEGQNVTLSCEQNLNHDAMYWYRQDPGQGLRLIYYSQIVNDFQKGDIAEGYSVSREKKESFPLTVTSAQKNPTAFYLCASSPRDRNMNTEAFFGQGTRLTVV.

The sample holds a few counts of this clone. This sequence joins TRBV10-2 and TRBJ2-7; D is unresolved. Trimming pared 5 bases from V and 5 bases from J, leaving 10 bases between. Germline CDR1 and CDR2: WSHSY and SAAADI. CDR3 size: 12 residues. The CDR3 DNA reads TGCGCCAGCAGTCACGGACCGGACGAGCAGTACTTC. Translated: CASSHGPDEQYF.

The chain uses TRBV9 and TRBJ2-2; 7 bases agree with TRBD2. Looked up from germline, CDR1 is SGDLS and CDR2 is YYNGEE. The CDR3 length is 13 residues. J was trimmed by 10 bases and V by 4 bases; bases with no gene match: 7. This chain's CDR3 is CASSQREGEELFF. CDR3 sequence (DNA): TGTGCCAGCAGCCAGAGGGAGGGAGAGGAGCTGTTTTTT.

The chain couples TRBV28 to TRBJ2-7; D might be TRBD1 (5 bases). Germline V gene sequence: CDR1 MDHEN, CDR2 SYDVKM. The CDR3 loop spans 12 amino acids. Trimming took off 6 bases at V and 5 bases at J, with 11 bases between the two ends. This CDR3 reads CASRPGFDEQYF. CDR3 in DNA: TGTGCCAGCAGGCCAGGGTTCGACGAGCAGTACTTC.

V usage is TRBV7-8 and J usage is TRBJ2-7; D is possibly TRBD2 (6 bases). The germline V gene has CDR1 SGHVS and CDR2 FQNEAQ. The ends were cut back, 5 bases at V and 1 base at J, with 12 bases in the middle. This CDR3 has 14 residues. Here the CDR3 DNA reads TGTGCCAGCAGCGACGCGGGGCTTTCCTACGAGCAGTACTTC. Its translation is CASSDAGLSYEQYF. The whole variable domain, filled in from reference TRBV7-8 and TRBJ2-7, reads GAGVSQSPRYKVAKRGQDVALRCDPISGHVSLFWYQQALGQGPEFLTYFQNEAQLDKSGLPSDRFFAERPEGSVSTLKIQRTQQEDSAVYLCASSDAGLSYEQYFGPGTRLTVT.

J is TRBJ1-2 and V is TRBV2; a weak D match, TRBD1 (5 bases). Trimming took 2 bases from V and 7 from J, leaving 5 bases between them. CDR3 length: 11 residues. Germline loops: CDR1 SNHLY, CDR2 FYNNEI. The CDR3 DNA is TGTGCCAGCAGTGAACAGGGTGGCTACACCTTC. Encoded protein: CASSEQGGYTF.

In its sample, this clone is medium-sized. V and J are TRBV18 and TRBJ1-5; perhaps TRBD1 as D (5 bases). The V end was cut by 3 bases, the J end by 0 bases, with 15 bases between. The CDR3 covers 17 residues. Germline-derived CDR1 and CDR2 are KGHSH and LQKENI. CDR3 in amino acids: CASSPRPGYGSNQPQHF. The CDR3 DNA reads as TGTGCCAGCTCACCCAGGCCAGGGTATGGTAGCAATCAGCCCCAGCATTTT.

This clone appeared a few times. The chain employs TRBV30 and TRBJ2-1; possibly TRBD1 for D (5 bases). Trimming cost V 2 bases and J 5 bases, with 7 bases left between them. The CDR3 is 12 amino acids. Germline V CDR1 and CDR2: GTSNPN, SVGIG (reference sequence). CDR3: CAWSLDNNEQFF. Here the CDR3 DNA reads TGTGCCTGGAGTCTGGACAACAATGAGCAGTTCTTC.

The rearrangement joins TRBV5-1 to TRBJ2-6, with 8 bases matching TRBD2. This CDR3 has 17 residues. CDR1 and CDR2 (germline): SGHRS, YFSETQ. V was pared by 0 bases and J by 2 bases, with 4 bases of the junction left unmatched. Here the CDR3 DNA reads TGCGCCAGCAGCTTGGGTAGCGGGGCGCCTGGGGCCAACGTCCTGACTTTC. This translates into CASSLGSGAPGANVLTF.

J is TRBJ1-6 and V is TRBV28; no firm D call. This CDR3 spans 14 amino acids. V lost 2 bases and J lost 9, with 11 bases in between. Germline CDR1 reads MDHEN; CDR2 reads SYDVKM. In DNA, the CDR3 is TGTGCCAGCAGTTTAGCGGTCCGGGGTTCACCCCTCCACTTT. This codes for CASSLAVRGSPLHF.

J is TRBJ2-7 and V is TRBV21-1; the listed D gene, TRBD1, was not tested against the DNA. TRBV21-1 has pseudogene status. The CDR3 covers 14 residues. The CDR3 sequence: CASSPRGAGLEQYF. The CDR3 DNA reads TGTGCCAGCAGCCCCCGAGGAGCAGGGCTCGAGCAGTACTTC.

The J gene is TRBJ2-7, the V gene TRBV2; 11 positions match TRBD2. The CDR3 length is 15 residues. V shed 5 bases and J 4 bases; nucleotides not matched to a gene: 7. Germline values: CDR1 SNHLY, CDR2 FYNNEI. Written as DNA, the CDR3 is TGTGCCAGCAGTCTACTTACTAGCGGGAGTTACGAGCAGTACTTC. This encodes CASSLLTSGSYEQYF.

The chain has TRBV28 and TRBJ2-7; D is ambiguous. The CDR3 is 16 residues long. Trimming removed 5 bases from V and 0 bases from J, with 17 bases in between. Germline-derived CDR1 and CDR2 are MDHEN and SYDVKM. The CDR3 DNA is TGTGCCAGCAGTAGGGAAAGCGCGCTAAGCTCCTACGAGCAGTACTTC. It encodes CASSRESALSSYEQYF. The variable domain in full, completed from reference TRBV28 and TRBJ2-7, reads DVKVTQSSRYLVKRTGEKVFLECVQDMDHENMFWYRQDPGLGLRLIYFSYDVKMKEKGDIPEGYSVSREKKERFSLILESASTNQTSMYLCASSRESALSSYEQYFGPGTRLTVT.

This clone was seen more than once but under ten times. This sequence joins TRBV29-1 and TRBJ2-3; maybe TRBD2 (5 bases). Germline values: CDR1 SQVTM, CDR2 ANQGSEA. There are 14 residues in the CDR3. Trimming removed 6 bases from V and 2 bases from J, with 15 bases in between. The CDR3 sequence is CSVSGSSSTDTQYF. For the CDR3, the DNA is TGCAGCGTGAGCGGTTCTAGCTCCACAGATACGCAGTATTTT.

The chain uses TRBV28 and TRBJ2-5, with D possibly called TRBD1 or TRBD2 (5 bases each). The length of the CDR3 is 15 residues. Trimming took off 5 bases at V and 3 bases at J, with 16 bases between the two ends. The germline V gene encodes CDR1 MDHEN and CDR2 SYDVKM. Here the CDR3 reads CASSGGGQREETQYF. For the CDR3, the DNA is TGTGCCAGCAGTGGGGGTGGTCAGAGGGAAGAGACCCAGTACTTC.

The CDR3 reads CASSPVRAGGLREQYF. CDR3 in DNA: TGTGCCAGCAGTCCGGTGCGAGCCGGCGGGCTACGCGAGCAGTACTTC. The chain links TRBV27 to TRBJ2-7; D might be TRBD2 (5 bases). V shed 5 bases and J shed 6 bases, with 23 bases lying between them. The CDR3 loop spans 16 amino acids. Per the germline V gene, CDR1 is MNHEY and CDR2 is SMNVEV (reference sequence).